The T cell receptor beta chain described here comes from a study of blood T cell repertoires in COVID-19. About the research overall: The United States, Italy and Spain provided the acute and convalescent COVID-19 samples. PBMCs, B-cell-depleted T cells, or T cells were the source of the cDNA or gDNA that made up the material.

The authors' processing: Amplifying reference gene primers gave estimates of nucleated cell counts. Generated by immunoSEQ multiplex PCR, the TCRdb table keeps only in-frame clones and is missing some. That table supplies the V and J calls and clone size; D and trimming were determined from the DNA. The sample includes more than 100,000 clones, 70% to 90% seen only once; the top ten take less than 4%. Trimming left V 7 bases short and J 4 bases short, with 7 bases between. Looked up from germline, CDR1 is KGHDR and CDR2 is SFDVKD. This CDR3 contains 13 residues. The sequence was collected from a human donor in a cohort sampled during active COVID-19. Sequencing was done on a sample of peripheral blood. The genes are TRBV24-1 and TRBJ1-6, with a possible D match to TRBD1 (6 bases). This CDR3 reads CATRRGYNSPLHF. The CDR3 nucleotides are TGTGCCACCAGGAGGGGGTATAATTCACCCCTCCACTTT.